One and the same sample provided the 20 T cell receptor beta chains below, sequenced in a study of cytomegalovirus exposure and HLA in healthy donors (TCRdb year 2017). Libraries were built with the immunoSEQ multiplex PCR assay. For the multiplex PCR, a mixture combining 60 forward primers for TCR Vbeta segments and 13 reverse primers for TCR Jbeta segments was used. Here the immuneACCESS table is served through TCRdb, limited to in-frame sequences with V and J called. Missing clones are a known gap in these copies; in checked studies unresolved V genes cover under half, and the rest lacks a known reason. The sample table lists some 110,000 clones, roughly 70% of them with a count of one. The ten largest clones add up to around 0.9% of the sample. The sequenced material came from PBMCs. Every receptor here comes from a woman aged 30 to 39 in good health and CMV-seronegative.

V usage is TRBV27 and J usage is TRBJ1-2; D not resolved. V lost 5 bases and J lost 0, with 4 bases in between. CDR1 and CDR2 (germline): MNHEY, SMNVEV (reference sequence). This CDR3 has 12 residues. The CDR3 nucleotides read TGTGCCAGCAGTACTACTAACTATGGCTACACCTTC. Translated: CASSTTNYGYTF.

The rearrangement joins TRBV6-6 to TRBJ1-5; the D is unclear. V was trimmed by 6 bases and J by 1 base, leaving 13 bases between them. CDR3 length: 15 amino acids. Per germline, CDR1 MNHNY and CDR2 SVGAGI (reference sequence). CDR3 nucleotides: TGTGCCAGCAGACCGGCAGAGGGAAGCAATCAGCCCCAGCATTTT. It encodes CASRPAEGSNQPQHF.

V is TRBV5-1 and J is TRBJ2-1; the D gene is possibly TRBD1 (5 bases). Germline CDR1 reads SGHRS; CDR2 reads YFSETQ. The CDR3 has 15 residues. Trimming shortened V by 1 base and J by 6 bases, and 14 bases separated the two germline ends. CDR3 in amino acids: CASSLQSLGPNEQFF. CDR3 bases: TGCGCCAGCAGCTTGCAGAGCTTGGGGCCCAATGAGCAGTTCTTC.

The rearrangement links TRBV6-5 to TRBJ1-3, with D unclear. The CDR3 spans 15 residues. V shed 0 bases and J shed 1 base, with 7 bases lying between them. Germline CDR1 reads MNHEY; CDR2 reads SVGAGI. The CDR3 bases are TGTGCCAGCAGTTACTCCCCGGGTTCTGGAAACACCATATATTTT. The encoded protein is CASSYSPGSGNTIYF.

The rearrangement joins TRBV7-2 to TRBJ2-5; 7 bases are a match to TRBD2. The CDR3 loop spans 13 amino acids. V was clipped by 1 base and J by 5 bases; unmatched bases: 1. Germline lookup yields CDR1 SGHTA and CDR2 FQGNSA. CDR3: CASSLGGGETQYF. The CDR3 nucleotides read TGTGCCAGCAGCTTAGGGGGAGGGGAGACCCAGTACTTC.

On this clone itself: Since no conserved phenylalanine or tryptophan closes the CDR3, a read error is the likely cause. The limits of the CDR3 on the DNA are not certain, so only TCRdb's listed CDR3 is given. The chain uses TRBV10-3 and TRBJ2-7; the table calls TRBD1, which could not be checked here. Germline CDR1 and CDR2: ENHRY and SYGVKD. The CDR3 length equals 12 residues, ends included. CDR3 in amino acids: CAISESEGRGTL.

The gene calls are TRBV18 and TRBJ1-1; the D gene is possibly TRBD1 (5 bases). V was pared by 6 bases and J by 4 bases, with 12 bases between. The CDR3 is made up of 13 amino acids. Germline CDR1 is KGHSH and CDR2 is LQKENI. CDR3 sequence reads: CASSQGIGTEAFF. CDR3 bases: TGTGCCAGCTCCCAGGGTATTGGCACTGAAGCTTTCTTT.

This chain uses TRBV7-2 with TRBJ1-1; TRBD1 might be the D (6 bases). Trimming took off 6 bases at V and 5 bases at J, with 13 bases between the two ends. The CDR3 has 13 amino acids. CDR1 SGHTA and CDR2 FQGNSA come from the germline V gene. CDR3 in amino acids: CASRGRGRTEAFF. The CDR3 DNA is TGTGCCAGCAGGGGCAGGGGTCGGACTGAAGCTTTCTTT.

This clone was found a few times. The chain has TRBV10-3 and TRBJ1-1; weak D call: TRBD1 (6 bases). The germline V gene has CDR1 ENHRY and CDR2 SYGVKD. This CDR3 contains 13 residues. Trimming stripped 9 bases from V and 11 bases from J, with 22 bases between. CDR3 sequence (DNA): TGTGCCATAAAAGGCGGGGGCGCGAATAGCGCTTTCTTT. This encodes CAIKGGGANSAFF.

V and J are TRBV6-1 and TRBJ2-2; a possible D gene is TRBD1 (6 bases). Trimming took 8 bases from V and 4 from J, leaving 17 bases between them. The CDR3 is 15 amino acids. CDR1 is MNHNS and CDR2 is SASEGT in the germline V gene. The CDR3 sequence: CASGGRQGTTGELFF. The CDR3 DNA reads TGTGCCAGCGGGGGCAGGCAGGGGACCACCGGGGAGCTGTTTTTT.

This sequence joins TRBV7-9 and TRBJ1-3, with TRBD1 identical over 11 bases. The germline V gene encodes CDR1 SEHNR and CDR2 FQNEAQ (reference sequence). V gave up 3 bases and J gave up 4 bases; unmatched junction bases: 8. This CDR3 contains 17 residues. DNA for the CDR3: TGTGCCAGCAGCTTTTTTAGGACAGGGGGCTTCGGAAACACCATATATTTT. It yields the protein CASSFFRTGGFGNTIYF.

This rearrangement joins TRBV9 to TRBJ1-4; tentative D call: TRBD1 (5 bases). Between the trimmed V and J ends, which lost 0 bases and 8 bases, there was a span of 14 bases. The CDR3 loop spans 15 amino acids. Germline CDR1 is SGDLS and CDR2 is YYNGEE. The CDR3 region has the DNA TGTGCCAGCAGCGTAGTGGAGGGGTCGGCGGAAAAACTGTTTTTT. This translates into CASSVVEGSAEKLFF.

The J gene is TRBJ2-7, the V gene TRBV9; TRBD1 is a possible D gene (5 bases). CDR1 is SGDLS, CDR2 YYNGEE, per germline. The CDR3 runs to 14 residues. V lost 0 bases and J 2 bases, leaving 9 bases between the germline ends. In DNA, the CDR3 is TGTGCCAGCAGCGTAGCGAGACAGACCTACGAGCAGTACTTC. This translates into CASSVARQTYEQYF.

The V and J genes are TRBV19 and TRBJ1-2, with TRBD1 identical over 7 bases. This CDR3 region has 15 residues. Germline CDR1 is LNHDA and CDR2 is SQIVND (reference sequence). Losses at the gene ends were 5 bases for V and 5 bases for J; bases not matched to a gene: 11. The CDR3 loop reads CASSPGPGGGYGYTF. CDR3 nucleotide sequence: TGTGCCAGTAGTCCCGGGCCAGGGGGAGGATATGGCTACACCTTC.

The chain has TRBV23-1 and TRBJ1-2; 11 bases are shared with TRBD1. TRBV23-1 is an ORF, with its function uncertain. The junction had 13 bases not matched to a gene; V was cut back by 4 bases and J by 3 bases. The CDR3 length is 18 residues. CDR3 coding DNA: TGCGCCAGCAGTCCTGTTGCATTGGACAGGGGGCGCTACTATGGCTACACCTTC. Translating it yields CASSPVALDRGRYYGYTF.

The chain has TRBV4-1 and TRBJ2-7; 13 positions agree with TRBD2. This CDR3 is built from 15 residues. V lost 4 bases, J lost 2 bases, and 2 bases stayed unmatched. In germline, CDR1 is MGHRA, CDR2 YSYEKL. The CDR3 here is CASSRGTSGAYEQYF. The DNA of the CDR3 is TGCGCCAGCAGCCGAGGGACTAGCGGGGCCTACGAGCAGTACTTC.

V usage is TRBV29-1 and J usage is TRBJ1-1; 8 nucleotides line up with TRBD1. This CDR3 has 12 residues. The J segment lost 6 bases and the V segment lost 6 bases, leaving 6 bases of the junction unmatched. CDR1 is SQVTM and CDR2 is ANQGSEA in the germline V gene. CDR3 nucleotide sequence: TGCAGCGTCTCCCAACAGGGGGCTGAAGCTTTCTTT. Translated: CSVSQQGAEAFF. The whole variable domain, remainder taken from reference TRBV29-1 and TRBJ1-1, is SAVISQKPSRDICQRGTSLTIQCQVDSQVTMMFWYRQQPGQSLTLIATANQGSEATYESGFVIDKFPISRPNLTFSTLTVSNMSPEDSSIYLCSVSQQGAEAFFGQGTRLTVV.

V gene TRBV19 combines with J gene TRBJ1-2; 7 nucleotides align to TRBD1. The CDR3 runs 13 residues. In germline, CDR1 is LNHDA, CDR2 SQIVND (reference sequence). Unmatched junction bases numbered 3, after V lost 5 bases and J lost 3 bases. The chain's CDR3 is CASSSGTDYGYTF. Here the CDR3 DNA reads TGTGCCAGTAGTTCCGGGACAGACTATGGCTACACCTTC.

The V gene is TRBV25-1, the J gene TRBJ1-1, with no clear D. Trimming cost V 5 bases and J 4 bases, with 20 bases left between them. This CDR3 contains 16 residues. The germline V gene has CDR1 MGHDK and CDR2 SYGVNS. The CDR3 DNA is TGTGCCAGCAGTAAGGTCGAGGGCTCTTGGGGCACTGAAGCTTTCTTT. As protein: CASSKVEGSWGTEAFF.

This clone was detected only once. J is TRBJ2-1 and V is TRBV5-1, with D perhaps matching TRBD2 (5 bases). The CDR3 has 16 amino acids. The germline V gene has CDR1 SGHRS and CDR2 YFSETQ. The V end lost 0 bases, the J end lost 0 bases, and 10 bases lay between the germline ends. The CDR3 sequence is CASSLAGVYSYNEQFF. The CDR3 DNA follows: TGCGCCAGCAGCTTGGCCGGGGTCTACTCCTACAATGAGCAGTTCTTC.